The 14 T cell receptor beta chains given below trace back to one sample, sequenced in a study of blood T cell repertoires in COVID-19. This table comes from immunoSEQ multiplex PCR, and its TCRdb copy is limited to in-frame clones, with some not included. The repertoire holds about 160,000 clones, 65% to 90% seen once, with approximately 7% in the top ten. Input material: peripheral blood. These receptors were obtained from a woman aged 40 to 50 with COVID-19, enrolled during active disease.

J is TRBJ2-1 and V is TRBV9, with TRBD2 matching 13 bases. The V segment lost 3 bases and the J segment 9 bases; nucleotides outside the gene matches: 9. The CDR3 runs to 16 residues. Germline lookup yields CDR1 SGDLS and CDR2 YYNGEE. The CDR3 nucleotides read TGTGCCAGCAGCGCCGCCGGGACTAGCGGGATGGGTGAGCAGTTCTTC. This gives the protein CASSAAGTSGMGEQFF.

The V gene is TRBV5-1, the J gene TRBJ1-2, with D perhaps matching TRBD1 (5 bases). Trimming shortened V by 1 base and J by 7 bases, and 11 bases separated the two germline ends. Germline assignment: CDR1 SGHRS and CDR2 YFSETQ. The CDR3 contains 13 residues. This CDR3 reads CASSLSQGVGYTF. CDR3 coding DNA: TGCGCCAGCAGCTTGTCGCAGGGCGTTGGCTACACCTTC.

CDR3 amino acids: CASSPRSGTHNSPLHF. Written as DNA, the CDR3 is TGTGCCAGCTCACCACGAAGCGGTACTCATAATTCACCCCTCCACTTT. The V and J genes are TRBV18 and TRBJ1-6, with D uncertain. V lost 1 base and J lost 5, with 12 bases in between. Germline V gene lookup returns CDR1 KGHSH and CDR2 LQKENI. The CDR3 extends over 16 amino acids.

This clone was seen only once. The rearrangement joins TRBV6-5 to TRBJ2-2, with 10 bases fitting TRBD1. Germline V gene lookup returns CDR1 MNHEY and CDR2 SVGAGI. This CDR3 comprises 16 residues. J gave up 7 bases and V 2 bases, and 7 bases lay outside the gene matches. The chain's CDR3 is CASSYPTGGQFGELFF. Written as DNA, the CDR3 is TGTGCCAGCAGTTACCCGACAGGGGGCCAATTCGGGGAGCTGTTTTTT.

This clone appeared a single time. The chain joins TRBV6-6 to TRBJ1-2, with TRBD1 matching 9 bases. Germline-derived CDR1 and CDR2 are MNHNY and SVGAGI (reference sequence). Germline trimming cut 2 bases from V and 6 bases from J; bases unmatched to any gene: 7. CDR3 length: 15 residues. Here the CDR3 DNA reads TGTGCCAGCAGTTACAACTGGGACAGGGACGATGGCTACACCTTC. It codes for CASSYNWDRDDGYTF.

The V call is TRBV5-1, the J call TRBJ2-1, with D perhaps TRBD2 (6 bases). Per germline, CDR1 SGHRS and CDR2 YFSETQ. This CDR3 is built from 12 residues. V lost 0 bases and J 10 bases, leaving 8 bases between the germline ends. The CDR3 DNA sequence: TGCGCCAGCAGCTTGGTAGCGGAGGAGCAGTTCTTC. Residues: CASSLVAEEQFF.

The V and J genes are TRBV28 and TRBJ2-7; D may be TRBD1 (5 bases). V lost 3 bases, J lost 6 bases, and 12 bases lay in between. The germline V gene has CDR1 MDHEN and CDR2 SYDVKM. This CDR3 has 13 residues. Here the CDR3 reads CASSLTSRGEQYF. DNA of the CDR3: TGTGCCAGCAGTTTGACCAGTAGGGGCGAGCAGTACTTC.

The chain is built from TRBV7-8 and TRBJ1-2, with 10 bases fitting TRBD1. Per germline, CDR1 SGHVS and CDR2 FQNEAQ. V gave up 1 base and J gave up 4 bases; unmatched junction bases: 12. This CDR3 has 18 residues. Here the CDR3 reads CASSLVGASGQGVYGYTF. CDR3 bases: TGTGCCAGCAGCTTAGTCGGGGCTAGTGGACAGGGGGTCTATGGCTACACCTTC.

V gene TRBV7-2 combines with J gene TRBJ1-5; TRBD1 might be the D (5 bases). Deletions cut 1 base from V and 5 bases from J, with 9 bases between. The V gene's germline CDR1 is SGHTA and CDR2 FQGNSA. The CDR3 is 14 residues long. This CDR3 reads CASSLEGSHQPQHF. Here the CDR3 DNA reads TGTGCCAGCAGCTTAGAGGGGTCCCATCAGCCCCAGCATTTT. The complete variable domain, with remaining parts taken from reference TRBV7-2 and TRBJ1-5, reads GAGVSQSPSNKVTEKGKDVELRCDPISGHTALYWYRQSLGQGLEFLIYFQGNSAPDKSGLPSDRFSAERTGGSVSTLTIQRTQQEDSAVYLCASSLEGSHQPQHFGDGTRLSIL.

This rearrangement joins TRBV5-1 to TRBJ2-1; TRBD2 aligns across 9 bases. Unmatched junction bases numbered 11, after V lost 3 bases and J lost 7 bases. The CDR3 is 16 residues long. The germline CDR1 and CDR2 sequences are SGHRS and YFSETQ. CDR3 DNA sequence: TGCGCCAGCAGCTCGTCCGGGACTAGCTTGGTAAATGAGCAGTTCTTC. This encodes CASSSSGTSLVNEQFF. Full variable domain (missing parts from reference TRBV5-1 and TRBJ2-1): KAGVTQTPRYLIKTRGQQVTLSCSPISGHRSVSWYQQTPGQGLQFLFEYFSETQRNKGNFPGRFSGRQFSNSRSEMNVSTLELGDSALYLCASSSSGTSLVNEQFFGPGTRLTVL.

The chain carries TRBV5-1 and TRBJ2-3, with D possibly TRBD2 on 6 matching bases. The CDR3 contains 17 residues. Trimming cost V 0 bases and J 4 bases, with 18 bases left between them. Germline V gene lookup returns CDR1 SGHRS and CDR2 YFSETQ. The CDR3 here is CASSLGAGTQGPDTQYF. DNA for the CDR3: TGCGCCAGCAGCTTGGGGGCCGGGACTCAAGGGCCAGATACGCAGTATTTT.

This clone was detected only once. The CDR3 is CASSGGMNTEAFF. CDR3 coding DNA: TGTGCTAGTAGTGGCGGCATGAACACTGAAGCTTTCTTT. The chain joins TRBV12-5 to TRBJ1-1; D is unclear. Germline CDR1 is LGHNT and CDR2 is FRNRAP. Trimming stripped 8 bases from V and 0 bases from J, with 10 bases between. This CDR3 is built from 13 residues.

The chain couples TRBV6-6 to TRBJ1-2; TRBD1 agrees at 10 bases. From germline, CDR1 is MNHNY and CDR2 SVGAGI (reference sequence). With 5 bases clipped from V and 8 bases from J, the junction kept 17 bases outside the gene matches. The length of the CDR3 is 17 residues. CDR3 DNA: TGTGCCAGCAGTCATCCGTCTCCCGACAGGGGGCGTCGGGGCTACACCTTC. Translation gives CASSHPSPDRGRRGYTF.

V gene TRBV13 combines with J gene TRBJ2-1, with 7 bases matching TRBD1. This CDR3 spans 15 amino acids. Unmatched junction bases numbered 5, after V lost 4 bases and J lost 2 bases. The germline V gene has CDR1 PRHDT and CDR2 FYEKMQ (reference sequence). The CDR3 reads CASSWWDRAYNEQFF. The CDR3 nucleotides read TGTGCCAGCAGCTGGTGGGACAGAGCCTACAATGAGCAGTTCTTC.